The T cell receptor (beta chain) described here comes from a study of blood T cells in healthy people across ages. About the research overall: Template switching caught about one barcoded beta molecule for each two T cells.

CDR1 is SGHNT and CDR2 is YYREEE in the germline V gene (reference sequence). V gave up 4 bases and J gave up 7 bases; unmatched junction bases: 3. The CDR3 covers 13 residues. Alongside a J-beta primer mix, a sample-barcoded 5' primer served in a second PCR lasting about 7 to 11 cycles. TCRdb re-called the 5' RACE reads with MiXCR, one entry per CDR3 protein. Of 800,000 to 1,300,000 distinct CDR3 sequences in the sample, 20% to 25% were seen once. With respect to this clonotype: Its target is not known.

Study observations and caveats: What prevented conclusive comparison of naive and antigen-experienced cells was that PBMCs were unsorted.

This sample also appeared in a second study, on T cells of mothers and their children. That paper adds: Study donors consisted of a few healthy Caucasian mothers and their six children. Extracted RNA, in its entirety, went into cDNA synthesis at about 1.5 ug per 15 ul.

The sequenced sample was blood. The V call is TRBV5-4, the J call TRBJ2-4; 9 bases match TRBD1. The receptor's source is a girl aged 2 to 9 in good health. This CDR3 is CASSHRGQNIQYF. The CDR3 nucleotides read TGTGCCAGCAGCCACAGGGGGCAGAACATTCAGTACTTC.